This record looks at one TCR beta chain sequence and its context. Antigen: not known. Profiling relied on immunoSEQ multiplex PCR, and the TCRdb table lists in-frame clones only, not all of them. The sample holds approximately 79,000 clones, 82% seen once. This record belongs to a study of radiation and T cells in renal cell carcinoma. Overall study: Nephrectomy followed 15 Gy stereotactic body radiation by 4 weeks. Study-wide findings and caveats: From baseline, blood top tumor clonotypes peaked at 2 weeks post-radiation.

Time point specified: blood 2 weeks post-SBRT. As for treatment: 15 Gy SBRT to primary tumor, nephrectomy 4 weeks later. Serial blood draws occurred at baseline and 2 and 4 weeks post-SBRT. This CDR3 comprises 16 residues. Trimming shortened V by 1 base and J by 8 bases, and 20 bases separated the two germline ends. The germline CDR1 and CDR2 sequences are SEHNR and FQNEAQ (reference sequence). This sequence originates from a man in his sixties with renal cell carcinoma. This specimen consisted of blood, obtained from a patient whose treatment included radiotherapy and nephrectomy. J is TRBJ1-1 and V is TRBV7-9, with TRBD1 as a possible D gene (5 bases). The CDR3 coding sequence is TGTGCCAGCAGCTTAGGTTTTTCGGGACCGCAACCAGAAGCTTTCTTT. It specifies CASSLGFSGPQPEAFF.